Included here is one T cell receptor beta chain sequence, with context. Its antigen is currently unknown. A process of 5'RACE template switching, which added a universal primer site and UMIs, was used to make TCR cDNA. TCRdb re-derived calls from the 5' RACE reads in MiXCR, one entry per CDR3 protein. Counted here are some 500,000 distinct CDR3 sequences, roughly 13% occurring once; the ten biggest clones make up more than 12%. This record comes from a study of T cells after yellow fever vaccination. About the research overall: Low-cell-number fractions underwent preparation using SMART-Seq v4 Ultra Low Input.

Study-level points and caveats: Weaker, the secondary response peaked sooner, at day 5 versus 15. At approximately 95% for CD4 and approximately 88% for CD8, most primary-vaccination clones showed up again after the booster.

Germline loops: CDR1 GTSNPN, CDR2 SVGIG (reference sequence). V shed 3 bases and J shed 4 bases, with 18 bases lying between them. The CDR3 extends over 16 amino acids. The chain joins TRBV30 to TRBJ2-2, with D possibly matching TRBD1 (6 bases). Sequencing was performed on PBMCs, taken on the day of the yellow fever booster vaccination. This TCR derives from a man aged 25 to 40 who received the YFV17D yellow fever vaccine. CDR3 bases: TGTGCCTGGAGGCACAGGGCGAGCCTAGGCACCGGGGAGCTGTTTTTT. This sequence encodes CAWRHRASLGTGELFF.